Presented here are 20 T cell receptor beta chains from one specimen sequenced in a study of low-dose radiotherapy and immunotherapy resistance in tumors. Primers used for first-strand cDNA, a TRAV- and TRBV-specific set, covered both alpha and beta chains. Over about 18 PCR cycles, TCRs were amplified from a constant-region primer and V-primer adapter. TCRdb independently ran MiXCR on the reads; one entry per CDR3 protein. Of around 80,000 distinct CDR3 sequences in the sample, around 17% were seen once. Time point in this sample: after trial treatment. Sample treatment: LDRT plus nivolumab, ipilimumab, low-dose cyclophosphamide and aspirin (RACIN trial). Sequences were derived from PBMCs, sampled after low-dose radiotherapy plus immunotherapy. These receptors all stem from a male donor with prostate cancer.

In its sample, this clonotype was seen many times. The V call is TRBV28, the J call TRBJ1-2; tentative D call: TRBD1 (6 bases). The CDR3 runs to 14 residues. The V and J ends lost 2 bases and 8 bases respectively, with 15 bases between them. Germline V CDR1 and CDR2: MDHEN, SYDVKM. In nucleotides, the CDR3 is TGTGCCAGCAGTTTACCTCGGGGGGCGCGCGGCTACACCTTC. Translation: CASSLPRGARGYTF.

This clonotype was seen repeatedly, ten times or more. The V call is TRBV6-2 or TRBV6-3, the J call TRBJ2-2; D gene ambiguous. V was cut by 0 bases and J by 2 bases, with 7 bases left in between. In germline, CDR1 is MNHEY, CDR2 SVGEGT. The CDR3 spans 15 residues. For the CDR3, the DNA is TGTGCCAGCAGTTACTCGGCAGGCAACACCGGGGAGCTGTTTTTT. Translation: CASSYSAGNTGELFF.

This clonotype was detected ten times or more. This rearrangement joins TRBV6-2 or TRBV6-3 to TRBJ1-4; D ambiguous. Deletions cut 10 bases from V and 2 bases from J, with 20 bases between. Germline V lookup: CDR1 MNHEY, CDR2 SVGEGT. This CDR3 comprises 16 residues. CDR3: CATKDLAHRTNEKLFF. In nucleotides, the CDR3 is TGTGCCACAAAGGACCTCGCACATCGGACTAATGAAAAACTGTTTTTT.

With regard to this clonotype: A far larger clone lies a single base away; this is likely a read error. The V call is TRBV14, the J call TRBJ2-4, with 10 bases aligning to TRBD2. The V and J ends lost 1 base and 13 bases, in that order; junction bases with no gene match: 16. Germline V gene sequence: CDR1 SGHDN, CDR2 FVKESK. This CDR3 region has 17 residues. The CDR3 sequence is CASSQVPHSGGNNEQYF. The CDR3 nucleotides are TGTGCCAGCAGCCAAGTGCCCCATAGCGGGGGGAACAATGAGCAGTACTTC.

CDR3 region: CASSYEQGTTEAFF. The CDR3 region has the DNA TGTGCCAGCAGTTACGAGCAGGGGACCACTGAAGCTTTCTTT. J is TRBJ1-1 and V is TRBV6-2 or TRBV6-3; TRBD1 might be the D (6 bases). There are 14 residues in the CDR3. Per germline, CDR1 MNHEY and CDR2 SVGEGT. The V gene lost 2 bases and the J gene lost 4 bases, with 11 bases spanning the gap.

This clonotype was detected many times. A read error may account for a junction end that differs from germline. The rearrangement links TRBV30 to TRBJ2-1, with 9 bases that match TRBD2. CDR3 length: 13 residues. Germline-derived CDR1 and CDR2 are GTSNPN and SVGIG (reference sequence). In DNA form, the CDR3 reads TGTGCCTGGACAGTACTAGCGGGTGGTGAGCAGTTTTTC. It encodes CAWTVLAGGEQFF.

At least ten counts were recorded for this clonotype. The V and J genes are TRBV6-2 or TRBV6-3 and TRBJ2-5; TRBD2 matches 7 bases. CDR3 length equals 15 residues. V gave up 6 bases and J gave up 2 bases; unmatched junction bases: 9. Germline loops: CDR1 MNHEY, CDR2 SVGEGT. Written as DNA, the CDR3 is TGTGCCAGCAGCCTGACCGGGACTACTCAAGAGACCCAGTACTTC. It yields the protein CASSLTGTTQETQYF.

In this sample, this clonotype turned up many times. This chain joins TRBV19 and TRBJ1-5; D not resolved. Germline values: CDR1 LNHDA, CDR2 SQIVND (reference sequence). The CDR3 loop spans 12 amino acids. Trimming took off 4 bases at V and 5 bases at J, with 6 bases between the two ends. CDR3 bases: TGTGCCAGTAGTAATCATCATCAGCCCCAGCATTTT. It specifies CASSNHHQPQHF.

The chain couples TRBV5-4 to TRBJ2-2; 8 nucleotides align to TRBD1. CDR3 size: 15 residues. Germline loops: CDR1 SGHNT, CDR2 YYREEE (reference sequence). Trimming cost V 6 bases and J 3 bases; bases outside gene matches: 7. The CDR3 nucleotides are TGTGCCAGCAATAACAGGGGGGCGGACACCGGGGAGCTGTTTTTT. Translation gives CASNNRGADTGELFF.

This clonotype was counted many times. The rearrangement links TRBV19 to TRBJ2-2; D might be TRBD2 (6 bases). CDR3 size: 14 residues. The germline gives CDR1 LNHDA, CDR2 SQIVND (reference sequence). Trimming stripped 3 bases from V and 4 bases from J, with 9 bases between. The CDR3, as DNA: TGTGCCAGTAGTATCCGGGAGAGCACCGGGGAGCTGTTTTTT. As protein: CASSIRESTGELFF.

The V and J genes are TRBV3-1 and TRBJ2-7; 9 nucleotides agree with TRBD2. The CDR3 has 14 amino acids. The junction had 10 bases not matched to a gene; V was cut back by 8 bases and J by 5 bases. Per germline, CDR1 LGHDT and CDR2 YNNKEL (reference sequence). The CDR3 is CASFSAGGPDEQYF. CDR3 DNA sequence: TGTGCCAGCTTCTCGGCGGGAGGGCCTGACGAGCAGTACTTC.

The rearrangement links TRBV6-6 to TRBJ1-2, with TRBD1 as a possible D gene (6 bases). Trimming took off 10 bases at V and 5 bases at J, with 14 bases between the two ends. The CDR3 is made up of 12 amino acids. Germline lookup yields CDR1 MNHNY and CDR2 SVGAGI (reference sequence). The CDR3 is CATLDSVYGYTF. CDR3 nucleotide sequence: TGTGCCACCCTGGACAGCGTTTATGGCTACACCTTC.

This clonotype was detected many times. This rearrangement joins TRBV7-3 to TRBJ2-1, with D maybe TRBD2 (6 bases). Germline V CDR1 and CDR2: SGHTA, FQGTGA. The CDR3 length is 15 residues. V shed 1 base and J shed 0 bases, with 7 bases lying between them. CDR3 DNA sequence: TGTGCCAGCAGCTTAATGGGAGGCTCCTACAATGAGCAGTTCTTC. It codes for CASSLMGGSYNEQFF.

The sample holds many counts of this clonotype. The chain joins TRBV20-1 to TRBJ2-3; 9 bases match TRBD2. This CDR3 has 15 amino acids. From germline, CDR1 is DFQATT and CDR2 SNEGSKA (reference sequence). J lost 2 bases, V lost 6 bases, and 9 bases had no gene match. Written as DNA, the CDR3 is TGCAGTGCCATAGAATTAGCGGGAGCCACAGATACGCAGTATTTT. Translation gives CSAIELAGATDTQYF.

This clonotype has ten or more counts. The chain couples TRBV3-1 to TRBJ1-4; D gene uncertain. The CDR3 extends over 11 amino acids. Per the germline V gene, CDR1 is LGHDT and CDR2 is YNNKEL (reference sequence). The germline V and J ends were trimmed by 4 bases and 7 bases, with 4 bases remaining between them. CDR3 loop: CASSLGEKLFF. CDR3 coding DNA: TGTGCCAGCAGCCTGGGTGAAAAACTGTTTTTT.

J is TRBJ1-1 and V is TRBV7-9; D call uncertain. V lost 1 base and J lost 1, with 7 bases in between. CDR3 length: 14 residues. The germline CDR1 and CDR2 sequences are SEHNR and FQNEAQ (reference sequence). This CDR3 reads CASSLESPNTEAFF. CDR3 bases: TGTGCCAGCAGCTTAGAATCTCCGAACACTGAAGCTTTCTTT.

The sample holds many counts of this clonotype. V gene TRBV19 combines with J gene TRBJ2-7; TRBD2 matches at 9 bases. J lost 6 bases, V lost 3 bases, and 12 bases had no gene match. The CDR3 extends over 16 amino acids. Germline loops: CDR1 LNHDA, CDR2 SQIVND (reference sequence). As DNA, the CDR3 is TGTGCCAGTAGTATTAAGGGCGCCAGCGGGAGGTCCGAGCAGTACTTC. This codes for CASSIKGASGRSEQYF.

This clonotype was recorded many times. The V gene is TRBV12-3 or TRBV12-4, the J gene TRBJ2-7; 14 bases line up with TRBD2. Unmatched junction bases numbered 10, after V lost 9 bases and J lost 3 bases. This CDR3 has 16 amino acids. The CDR3 coding sequence is TGTGCCAGTGGGTTAAGGGGGACTAGCGGGAGCTACGAGCAGTACTTC. Protein: CASGLRGTSGSYEQYF.

This clonotype was seen many times. V gene TRBV7-3 combines with J gene TRBJ1-6, with TRBD1 as a possible D gene (6 bases). V lost 5 bases, J lost 9 bases, and 14 bases lay in between. The CDR3 is 14 amino acids. Germline V gene lookup returns CDR1 SGHTA and CDR2 FQGTGA. The CDR3 coding sequence is TGTGCCAGCAGCACCGGACAGACTGGTTCACCCCTCCACTTT. It is translated as CASSTGQTGSPLHF. Full variable domain (rest looked up from reference TRBV7-3 and TRBJ1-6): GAGVSQTPSNKVTEKGKYVELRCDPISGHTALYWYRQSLGQGPEFLIYFQGTGAADDSGLPNDRFFAVRPEGSVSTLKIQRTERGDSAVYLCASSTGQTGSPLHFGNGTRLTVT.

This clonotype has at least ten counts. This chain joins TRBV19 and TRBJ2-7, with 9 bases identical to TRBD1. Germline V gene data show CDR1 as LNHDA and CDR2 as SQIVND (reference sequence). J gave up 4 bases and V 6 bases, and 10 bases lay outside the gene matches. This CDR3 is 15 amino acids long. The CDR3 bases are TGTGCCAGTAGGGAGACCGGGACAGGGCCTTACGAGCAGTACTTC. Protein: CASRETGTGPYEQYF. Together with reference TRBV19 and TRBJ2-7, the CDR3 gives the full variable domain: DGGITQSPKYLFRKEGQNVTLSCEQNLNHDAMYWYRQDPGQGLRLIYYSQIVNDFQKGDIAEGYSVSREKKESFPLTVTSAQKNPTAFYLCASRETGTGPYEQYFGPGTRLTVT.